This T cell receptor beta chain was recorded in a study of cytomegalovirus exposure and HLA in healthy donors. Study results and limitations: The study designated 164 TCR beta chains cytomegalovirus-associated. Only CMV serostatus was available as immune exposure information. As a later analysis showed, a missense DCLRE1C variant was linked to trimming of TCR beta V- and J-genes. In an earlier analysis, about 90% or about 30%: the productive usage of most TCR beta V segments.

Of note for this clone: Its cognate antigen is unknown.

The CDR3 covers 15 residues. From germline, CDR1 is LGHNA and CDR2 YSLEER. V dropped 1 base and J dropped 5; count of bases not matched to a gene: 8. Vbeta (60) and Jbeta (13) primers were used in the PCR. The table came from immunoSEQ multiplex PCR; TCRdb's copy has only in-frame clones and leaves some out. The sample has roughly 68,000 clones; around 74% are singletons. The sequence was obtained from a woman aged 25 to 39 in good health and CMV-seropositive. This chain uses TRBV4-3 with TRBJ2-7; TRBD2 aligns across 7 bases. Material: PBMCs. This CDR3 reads CASSQVSGNVDEQYF. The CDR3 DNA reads TGCGCCAGCAGCCAAGTGAGCGGGAACGTAGACGAGCAGTACTTC.